The 3 T cell receptor beta chains below all came from one sample that was sequenced in a study of shared clonotypes between healthy human individuals (dated by TCRdb to 2019 to 2021). The library was obtained by the immunoSEQ multiplex PCR assay. Sourced from immuneACCESS, this table was stored by TCRdb with only in-frame sequences that have V and J called. A share of the clones is absent; for the studies checked, an unresolved V gene accounts for under half, and the remainder has no known explanation. The sample profile shows around 530,000 clones; roughly 72% of them were found once. The top ten hold about 12% of the sample. The sample was PBMCs. The receptors originated from a woman aged 40 to 55 in good health. Some clones in this sample may be carry-over from other donors' samples.

This clone was recorded at least ten times. V usage is TRBV5-1 and J usage is TRBJ2-7, with 10 bases aligning to TRBD2. The CDR3 is 19 residues long. J was trimmed by 6 bases and V by 1 base; bases with no gene match: 19. Germline-derived CDR1 and CDR2 are SGHRS and YFSETQ. CDR3 region: CASSLISASGSMTDGEQYF. CDR3 DNA: TGCGCCAGCAGCTTGATCTCGGCTAGCGGGAGTATGACAGATGGCGAGCAGTACTTC.

The chain joins TRBV25-1 to TRBJ2-1, with a weak D call TRBD2 (6 bases). V was pared by 1 base and J by 8 bases, with 15 bases between. CDR1 and CDR2 from the germline V gene are MGHDK and SYGVNS. The CDR3 consists of 15 residues. The DNA for the CDR3 is TGTGCCAGCAGTGAATTGAGCCGGGGGACCGATGAGCAGTTCTTC. This encodes CASSELSRGTDEQFF.

The chain has TRBV9 and TRBJ2-2; unclear D gene. From germline, CDR1 is SGDLS and CDR2 YYNGEE. The germline V and J ends were trimmed by 1 base and 8 bases, with 6 bases remaining between them. This CDR3 has 12 residues. The CDR3 DNA follows: TGTGCCAGCAGCGTAAGGCTGGGGGAGCTGTTTTTT. Protein product: CASSVRLGELFF.